This TCR beta chain appears in the sequencing data of a study of blood T cell repertoires in COVID-19. Looking at the study overall: Some COVID-19 samples were acute and others convalescent; all came from the United States, Italy and Spain.

Recruits, aged roughly 18 to 95 years, lived in around 24 US areas. This CDR3 contains 16 residues. Germline V gene lookup returns CDR1 LGHDT and CDR2 YNNKEL (reference sequence). Unmatched junction bases numbered 10, after V lost 5 bases and J lost 1 base. Per the authors' pipeline: Researchers report that nucleated cell counts were estimated from reference gene primer amplification. Only in-frame clones appear in the TCRdb table, and some are missing; sequencing was by immunoSEQ multiplex PCR. V and J calls and clone size come straight from that table; D and trimming were deduced from the DNA. The repertoire consists of 380,000 or so clones, with 70% to 90% occurring once and the leading ten covering 2% to 2.5%.

This TCR derives from a woman aged 40 to 55 with acute COVID-19. This chain links TRBV3-1 (or the pseudogene TRBV3-2) with TRBJ1-1; TRBD1 matches at 7 bases. The material sequenced was PBMCs or T cells enriched from blood (not recorded which). DNA of the CDR3: TGTGCCAGCAGCTCCTTCGTGGGACAGAAGAACACTGAAGCTTTCTTT. This encodes CASSSFVGQKNTEAFF.